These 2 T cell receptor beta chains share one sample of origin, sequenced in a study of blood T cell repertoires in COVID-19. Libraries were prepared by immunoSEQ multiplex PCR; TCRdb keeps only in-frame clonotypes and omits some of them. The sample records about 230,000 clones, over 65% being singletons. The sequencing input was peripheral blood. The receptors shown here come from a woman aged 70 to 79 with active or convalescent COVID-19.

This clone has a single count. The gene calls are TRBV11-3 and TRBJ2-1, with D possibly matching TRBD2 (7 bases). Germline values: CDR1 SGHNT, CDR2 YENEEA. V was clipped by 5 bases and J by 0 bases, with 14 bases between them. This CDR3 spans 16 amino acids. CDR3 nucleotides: TGTGCCAGCAGCCCGGGGGGCCTCGGCTCCTACAATGAGCAGTTCTTC. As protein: CASSPGGLGSYNEQFF.

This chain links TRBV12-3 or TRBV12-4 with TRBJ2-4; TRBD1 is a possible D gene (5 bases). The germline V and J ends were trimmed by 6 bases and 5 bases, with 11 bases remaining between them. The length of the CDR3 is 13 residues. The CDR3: CASSPGNENIQYF. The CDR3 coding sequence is TGTGCCAGCAGCCCAGGGAACGAAAACATTCAGTACTTC.